These 26 T cell receptor beta chains were all obtained from the same sample, sequenced in a study of T cells in Graves' hyperthyroidism and ophthalmopathy. The CDR3 regions of TCR beta were amplified from RNA transcripts. TCR CDR3 regions were first amplified by RT-PCR with HTBI primers. TCRdb redid the calling of the multiplex PCR reads with MiXCR, one entry per CDR3 protein. The sample yields about 420,000 distinct CDR3 sequences, around 14% seen once. The specimen was blood. The receptors derive from a woman aged 18-30 years with Graves' hyperthyroidism.

This clonotype was seen at least ten times. This rearrangement joins TRBV28 to TRBJ1-1, with TRBD1 as a possible D gene (6 bases). V lost 3 bases and J 5 bases, leaving 13 bases between the germline ends. Germline V gives CDR1 MDHEN, CDR2 SYDVKM. The CDR3 runs to 14 residues. This CDR3 reads CASSFEGGRTEAFF. The CDR3 region has the DNA TGTGCCAGCAGTTTCGAGGGGGGCAGGACTGAAGCTTTCTTT. Filled out from reference TRBV28 and TRBJ1-1, the complete variable domain reads DVKVTQSSRYLVKRTGEKVFLECVQDMDHENMFWYRQDPGLGLRLIYFSYDVKMKEKGDIPEGYSVSREKKERFSLILESASTNQTSMYLCASSFEGGRTEAFFGQGTRLTVV.

The chain couples TRBV6-2 or TRBV6-3 to TRBJ2-7; 15 bases line up with TRBD2. The germline CDR1 and CDR2 sequences are MNHEY and SVGEGT. The CDR3 contains 17 residues. V was pared by 7 bases and J by 4 bases, with 11 bases of the junction left unmatched. The CDR3: CASTNGTSGGPRYEQYF. Here the CDR3 DNA reads TGTGCCAGCACCAATGGGACTAGCGGGGGGCCGAGATACGAGCAGTACTTC.

This clonotype was picked up many times. This rearrangement joins TRBV11-1 to TRBJ2-1, with D possibly matching TRBD2 (5 bases). Germline lookup yields CDR1 SGHAT and CDR2 FQDESV (reference sequence). This CDR3 comprises 15 residues. V shed 5 bases and J shed 0 bases, with 11 bases lying between them. Written as DNA, the CDR3 is TGTGCCAGCAGCAATATAGCGAGCTCCTACAATGAGCAGTTCTTC. Translated: CASSNIASSYNEQFF. Complete variable domain (other parts from reference TRBV11-1 and TRBJ2-1): EAEVAQSPRYKITEKSQAVAFWCDPISGHATLYWYRQILGQGPELLVQFQDESVVDDSQLPKDRFSAERLKGVDSTLKIQPAELGDSAMYLCASSNIASSYNEQFFGPGTRLTVL.

The rearrangement links TRBV19 to TRBJ1-1, with D unclear. The germline CDR1 and CDR2 sequences are LNHDA and SQIVND (reference sequence). The CDR3 is made up of 12 amino acids. V was pared by 6 bases and J by 1 base, with 6 bases between. The CDR3 loop is CASRARNTEAFF. CDR3 nucleotides: TGTGCCAGTAGGGCGAGGAACACTGAAGCTTTCTTT.

CDR3 protein: CSARPPWTGDEKLFF. CDR3 nucleotides: TGCAGTGCTAGGCCTCCCTGGACTGGAGATGAAAAACTGTTTTTT. The gene calls are TRBV20-1 and TRBJ1-4; D call uncertain. The CDR3 has 15 residues. V was shortened by 3 bases and J by 6 bases, with 17 bases between the two germline ends. Germline V CDR1 and CDR2: DFQATT, SNEGSKA (reference sequence).

A remark on this clonotype: A read error may explain this, as a much larger clone is one base away. The V call is TRBV7-2, the J call TRBJ1-2; D is uncertain. The CDR3 totals 13 residues. Germline V gives CDR1 SGHTA, CDR2 FQGNSA. The CDR3 DNA reads as TGTGCCAGCAACTTAGCGCGGGAGTATGGCTACACCTTC. Its translation is CASNLAREYGYTF.

The gene calls are TRBV20-1 and TRBJ2-7; 8 bases are a match to TRBD1. The CDR3 contains 16 residues. Germline loops: CDR1 DFQATT, CDR2 SNEGSKA (reference sequence). Germline trimming cut 7 bases from V and 2 bases from J; bases unmatched to any gene: 16. The CDR3 spells CSVPLSPGTGPYEQYF. For the CDR3, the DNA is TGCAGTGTTCCTTTAAGCCCCGGGACAGGCCCCTACGAGCAGTACTTC.

The sample holds one count of this clonotype. One end of the junction varies from germline; a read error may be responsible. The rearrangement uses TRBV6-2 or TRBV6-3 and TRBJ1-2; D is unresolved. Germline CDR1 and CDR2: MNHEY and SVGEGT. CDR3 length equals 12 residues. The CDR3 sequence is CASSGYSYCYTF. The CDR3 DNA sequence: TGTGCCAGCAGTGGGTATTCCTATTGCTACACCTTC.

This clonotype showed up many times. J is TRBJ1-4 and V is TRBV7-8; D remains unclear. Trimming pared 3 bases from V and 0 bases from J, leaving 5 bases between. Germline V CDR1 and CDR2: SGHVS, FQNEAQ. The CDR3 contains 14 residues. The CDR3 DNA sequence: TGTGCCAGCAGCTTTAGTCCAACTAATGAAAAACTGTTTTTT. Translation: CASSFSPTNEKLFF. Full variable domain (missing parts from reference TRBV7-8 and TRBJ1-4): GAGVSQSPRYKVAKRGQDVALRCDPISGHVSLFWYQQALGQGPEFLTYFQNEAQLDKSGLPSDRFFAERPEGSVSTLKIQRTQQEDSAVYLCASSFSPTNEKLFFGSGTQLSVL.

This clonotype was observed at least ten times. The chain recombines TRBV2 with TRBJ2-1; TRBD2 matches 9 bases. Trimming took 9 bases from V and 8 from J; bases not matched to a gene: 11. CDR1 and CDR2 from the germline V gene are SNHLY and FYNNEI. The CDR3 totals 14 residues. CDR3 sequence reads: CASVRAGGWDEQFF. Here the CDR3 DNA reads TGTGCCAGTGTGAGAGCGGGGGGATGGGATGAGCAGTTCTTC.

This clonotype has more than one count but fewer than ten. This may arise from a read error, as a much more abundant clone is one base away. The J gene is TRBJ2-3, the V gene TRBV2; D unclear. Matching the DNA end better, TRBJ1-5 makes the J call doubtful. Germline CDR1 reads SNHLY; CDR2 reads FYNNEI. The CDR3 covers 12 residues. The CDR3 sequence: CASKPSTDTQHF. The CDR3 nucleotides are TGTGCCAGCAAACCGAGCACAGATACGCAGCATTTT.

This clonotype was found many times. CDR3 bases: TGTGCCAGCAAGCCGGGACTAGCGGGAGCAAATGAGCAGTTCTTC. This sequence encodes CASKPGLAGANEQFF. The V and J genes are TRBV6-1 and TRBJ2-1; 14 bases agree with TRBD2. V was clipped by 7 bases and J by 7 bases; unmatched bases: 6. From germline, CDR1 is MNHNS and CDR2 SASEGT. CDR3 length: 15 residues.

This chain links TRBV19 with TRBJ1-1; 7 positions agree with TRBD1. V lost 2 bases and J lost 8; bases outside the gene matches: 8. This CDR3 spans 14 amino acids. Germline V gene sequence: CDR1 LNHDA, CDR2 SQIVND (reference sequence). The CDR3 protein is CASSIKGASVEAFF. CDR3 DNA sequence: TGTGCCAGTAGTATAAAGGGGGCCTCAGTGGAAGCTTTCTTT. Together with reference TRBV19 and TRBJ1-1, the CDR3 gives the full variable domain: DGGITQSPKYLFRKEGQNVTLSCEQNLNHDAMYWYRQDPGQGLRLIYYSQIVNDFQKGDIAEGYSVSREKKESFPLTVTSAQKNPTAFYLCASSIKGASVEAFFGQGTRLTVV.

The chain uses TRBV12-3 or TRBV12-4 and TRBJ1-2; 8 nucleotides match TRBD1. This CDR3 comprises 15 residues. V gave up 8 bases and J gave up 7 bases; unmatched junction bases: 15. CDR3 region: CASSRRGLRQGGYTF. CDR3 nucleotides: TGTGCCAGCTCCCGCAGGGGGCTCCGGCAGGGTGGCTACACCTTC.

This chain links TRBV2 with TRBJ1-2, with 12 bases lining up with TRBD1. After removal of 7 bases from V and 8 bases from J, the junction contained 5 bases not matched to a gene. In germline, CDR1 is SNHLY, CDR2 FYNNEI. The CDR3 covers 13 residues. The CDR3 DNA follows: TGTGCCAGCATCGGGACAGGGGGCGGCGGCTACACCTTC. It encodes CASIGTGGGGYTF.

In its sample, this clonotype was seen many times. The chain has TRBV5-1 and TRBJ2-5; D might be TRBD2 (7 bases). This CDR3 comprises 15 residues. V was cut by 1 base and J by 1 base, with 11 bases left in between. Germline values: CDR1 SGHRS, CDR2 YFSETQ. As DNA, the CDR3 is TGCGCCAGCAGCTTGAGGGGGAGGGTCCAAGAGACCCAGTACTTC. Its protein is CASSLRGRVQETQYF. Full variable domain (remainder filled in from reference TRBV5-1 and TRBJ2-5): KAGVTQTPRYLIKTRGQQVTLSCSPISGHRSVSWYQQTPGQGLQFLFEYFSETQRNKGNFPGRFSGRQFSNSRSEMNVSTLELGDSALYLCASSLRGRVQETQYFGPGTRLLVL.

The genes are TRBV29-1 and TRBJ1-1; possible D gene TRBD1, 5 bases. The CDR3 length is 13 residues. The V gene lost 7 bases and the J gene lost 5 bases, with 17 bases spanning the gap. Looked up from germline, CDR1 is SQVTM and CDR2 is ANQGSEA. The CDR3 DNA sequence: TGCAGCGCGGGCAGTCGGGGGAGTACTGAAGCTTTCTTT. Its translation is CSAGSRGSTEAFF.

The chain combines TRBV7-2 with TRBJ1-1, with D possibly matching TRBD1 (5 bases). V lost 5 bases to trimming and J lost 4 bases, with 14 bases between them. The germline V gene has CDR1 SGHTA and CDR2 FQGNSA. This CDR3 is built from 14 residues. Here the CDR3 DNA reads TGTGCCAGCAGCGCGCAAAAGGGGATCACTGAAGCTTTCTTT. This codes for CASSAQKGITEAFF.

J is TRBJ2-2 and V is TRBV25-1; TRBD2 agrees at 9 bases. CDR3 length equals 18 residues. Trimming took 6 bases from V and 1 from J; bases not matched to a gene: 12. The germline V gene has CDR1 MGHDK and CDR2 SYGVNS. The CDR3 protein is CASSNPGLSGRNTGELFF. As DNA, the CDR3 is TGTGCCAGCAGCAACCCAGGCCTTAGCGGGAGGAACACCGGGGAGCTGTTTTTT.

This clonotype appeared many times. The chain combines TRBV11-2 with TRBJ2-1, with TRBD1 matching 9 bases. V lost 8 bases to trimming and J lost 6 bases; unmatched junction nucleotides: 5. This CDR3 is built from 13 residues. Per the germline V gene, CDR1 is SGHAT and CDR2 is FQNNGV. The DNA of the CDR3 is TGTGCCAGCCGACAGGGGGTCGGCAATGAGCAGTTCTTC. Residues: CASRQGVGNEQFF.

This clonotype was observed at least ten times. The J gene is TRBJ2-3, the V gene TRBV7-8; no reliable D call. This CDR3 has 16 amino acids. V gave up 3 bases and J gave up 0 bases, with 13 bases separating them. CDR1 is SGHVS and CDR2 is FQNEAQ in the germline V gene. The chain's CDR3 is CASSFPGRPSTDTQYF. The CDR3 DNA is TGTGCCAGCAGCTTCCCTGGACGGCCAAGCACAGATACGCAGTATTTT.

In this sample, this clonotype turned up many times. This chain connects TRBV7-9 to TRBJ2-7; D possibly corresponds to TRBD2 (6 bases). CDR3 size: 15 residues. Trimming stripped 1 base from V and 0 bases from J, with 10 bases between. The germline CDR1 and CDR2 sequences are SEHNR and FQNEAQ (reference sequence). This CDR3 is CASSLDGSSSYEQYF. CDR3 coding DNA: TGTGCCAGCAGCTTAGACGGGAGTAGCTCCTACGAGCAGTACTTC. The entire variable domain, with the rest obtained from reference TRBV7-9 and TRBJ2-7, is as follows: DTGVSQNPRHKITKRGQNVTFRCDPISEHNRLYWYRQTLGQGPEFLTYFQNEAQLEKSRLLSDRFSAERPKGSFSTLEIQRTEQGDSAMYLCASSLDGSSSYEQYFGPGTRLTVT.

This clonotype was detected a few times. CDR3 DNA sequence: TGTGCCAGCAGTCAGGATACAGGGTACCAAGAGACCCAGTACTTC. Amino acids: CASSQDTGYQETQYF. The chain is built from TRBV6-1 and TRBJ2-5, with D perhaps TRBD1 (6 bases). The CDR3 totals 15 residues. Germline V gene lookup returns CDR1 MNHNS and CDR2 SASEGT. V was clipped by 5 bases and J by 0 bases, with 13 bases between them.

This clonotype was seen many times. This chain connects TRBV10-2 to TRBJ2-2; perhaps TRBD1 as D (5 bases). The CDR3 is 13 residues long. Trimming took 8 bases from V and 8 from J, leaving 15 bases between them. Germline V gene sequence: CDR1 WSHSY, CDR2 SAAADI. DNA for the CDR3: TGCGCCAGCGTACAGGTCGCAGGTGGGGAGCTGTTTTTT. Protein sequence: CASVQVAGGELFF.

As DNA, the CDR3 is TGTGCCAGCAGGGCGGGGAGCTCCTACGAGCAGTACTTC. The encoded protein is CASRAGSSYEQYF. The chain recombines TRBV2 with TRBJ2-7, with D possibly TRBD2 on 6 matching bases. V was trimmed by 6 bases and J by 0 bases, leaving 9 bases between them. Germline assignment: CDR1 SNHLY and CDR2 FYNNEI. The CDR3 is 13 amino acids.

This clonotype was seen a handful of times. The chain uses TRBV28 and TRBJ1-4; 9 nucleotides line up with TRBD1. The CDR3 loop spans 13 amino acids. V shed 6 bases, J shed 7 bases, and the junction held 3 bases outside the gene matches. Germline values: CDR1 MDHEN, CDR2 SYDVKM. CDR3: CASSWDRVEKLFF. The CDR3 nucleotides read TGTGCCAGCAGCTGGGACAGGGTTGAAAAACTGTTTTTT.